Presented here are 17 T cell receptor beta chains from one specimen sequenced in a study of radiotherapy plus CTLA-4 blockade in lung cancer (dated by TCRdb to 2017 to 2018). Libraries were built with the immunoSEQ multiplex PCR assay. The table comes from immuneACCESS by way of TCRdb, which keeps in-frame sequences with V and J called. Part of the clones is missing from these tables; in studies checked, under half for an unresolved V gene and the rest for unknown reasons. The sample table lists some 62,000 clones, 70% to 80% of them with a count of one. The ten top clones hold approximately 4% of the sample. This specimen consisted of peripheral blood, obtained from a patient treated with radiotherapy plus ipilimumab. These receptors were obtained from a human donor with non-small cell lung cancer who had a complete response to radiotherapy plus ipilimumab.

This chain connects TRBV2 to TRBJ1-1; D gene ambiguous. Trimming removed 4 bases at V and 0 bases at J, with 6 bases between. CDR3 length equals 13 residues. Germline V gene data show CDR1 as SNHLY and CDR2 as FYNNEI. The CDR3 region has the DNA TGTGCCAGCAGTGGGACCCTGAACACTGAAGCTTTCTTT. It encodes CASSGTLNTEAFF.

This chain joins TRBV15 and TRBJ2-1; 10 bases line up with TRBD2. Germline V gives CDR1 LNHNV, CDR2 YYDKDF (reference sequence). The CDR3 consists of 16 residues. V was clipped by 0 bases and J by 5 bases; unmatched bases: 4. CDR3 loop: CATSRDRTSGDNEQFF. The CDR3 DNA is TGTGCCACCAGCAGAGATCGTACTAGCGGGGACAATGAGCAGTTCTTC. Based on the CDR3 plus reference TRBV15 and TRBJ2-1, the full variable domain is DAMVIQNPRYQVTQFGKPVTLSCSQTLNHNVMYWYQQKSSQAPKLLFHYYDKDFNNEADTPDNFQSRRPNTSFCFLDIRSPGLGDTAMYLCATSRDRTSGDNEQFFGPGTRLTVL.

The chain joins TRBV7-2 to TRBJ2-5, with D tentatively TRBD2 (6 bases). CDR3 length: 14 amino acids. V was clipped by 4 bases and J by 5 bases, with 14 bases between them. Germline values: CDR1 SGHTA, CDR2 FQGNSA. CDR3 nucleotide sequence: TGTGCCAGCAGCTCCCGGGACCGGGGGGAGACCCAGTACTTC. Protein: CASSSRDRGETQYF.

V usage is TRBV2 and J usage is TRBJ1-1, with 7 bases aligning to TRBD1. This CDR3 region has 15 residues. Trimming removed 6 bases from V and 2 bases from J; junction bases left unmatched: 9. Germline CDR1 reads SNHLY; CDR2 reads FYNNEI. The CDR3 DNA reads TGTGCCAGCAGGACTCCAGGGACAGCTAACACTGAAGCTTTCTTT. Translation gives CASRTPGTANTEAFF.

The chain joins TRBV11-2 to TRBJ2-1; no reliable D call. V gave up 1 base and J gave up 6 bases, with 7 bases separating them. Germline loops: CDR1 SGHAT, CDR2 FQNNGV. CDR3 length: 13 amino acids. CDR3 sequence (DNA): TGTGCCAGCAGCTTAGTGTACAGCAATGAGCAGTTCTTC. It yields the protein CASSLVYSNEQFF.

The chain is built from TRBV27 and TRBJ2-5; no clear D gene. Germline CDR1 MNHEY, CDR2 SMNVEV (reference sequence). Trimming took off 3 bases at V and 0 bases at J, with 8 bases between the two ends. The CDR3 has 14 amino acids. The CDR3 DNA follows: TGTGCCAGCAGTTTTGGTCCGTACCAAGAGACCCAGTACTTC. This translates into CASSFGPYQETQYF.

The V gene is TRBV7-2, the J gene TRBJ2-5; a weak D match, TRBD2 (6 bases). The V end lost 5 bases, the J end lost 7 bases, and 17 bases lay between the germline ends. The CDR3 totals 14 residues. CDR1 SGHTA and CDR2 FQGNSA come from the germline V gene. CDR3 sequence (DNA): TGTGCCAGCAGCAGGGACGAGCAGGGAGGGACCCAGTACTTC. The encoded protein is CASSRDEQGGTQYF.

The V and J genes are TRBV5-6 and TRBJ2-7; 16 bases line up with TRBD2. After removal of 3 bases from V and 6 bases from J, the junction contained 6 bases not matched to a gene. Germline-derived CDR1 and CDR2 are SGHDT and YYEEEE. This CDR3 comprises 16 residues. CDR3 DNA sequence: TGTGCCAGCAGCTCGGGACTAGCGGGAGGGCTGGGCGAGCAGTACGTC. It encodes CASSSGLAGGLGEQYV.

This sequence joins TRBV6-1 and TRBJ2-3; 8 bases match TRBD1. The ends lost 7 bases at V and 7 bases at J; junction bases unmatched: 13. The CDR3 has 15 residues. CDR1 and CDR2 from the germline V gene are MNHNS and SASEGT. CDR3 sequence: CASISGQGGTHTQYF. CDR3 DNA: TGTGCCAGCATCTCAGGACAGGGTGGGACGCATACGCAGTATTTT.

The V gene is TRBV25-1, the J gene TRBJ1-2; D is ambiguous. Germline V CDR1 and CDR2: MGHDK, SYGVNS. The V end lost 1 base, the J end lost 1 base, and 16 bases lay between the germline ends. CDR3 length: 17 residues. The CDR3 is CASSESGFGLSNYGYTF. The CDR3 region has the DNA TGTGCCAGCAGTGAATCCGGGTTTGGACTCAGTAACTATGGCTACACCTTC.

The gene calls are TRBV5-1 and TRBJ2-1; 13 nucleotides line up with TRBD2. Losses at the gene ends were 0 bases for V and 7 bases for J; bases not matched to a gene: 4. The CDR3 runs to 16 residues. In germline, CDR1 is SGHRS, CDR2 YFSETQ. The chain's CDR3 is CASSLAPGLAGNEQFF. The CDR3 nucleotides are TGCGCCAGCAGCTTGGCTCCGGGACTAGCGGGGAATGAGCAGTTCTTC.

The chain is built from TRBV7-9 and TRBJ2-5, with 9 bases lining up with TRBD1. The CDR3 is 15 residues long. The V segment lost 1 base and the J segment 6 bases; nucleotides outside the gene matches: 6. Looked up from germline, CDR1 is SEHNR and CDR2 is FQNEAQ (reference sequence). This CDR3 is CASSLEGGQGKTQYF. The CDR3 DNA reads as TGTGCCAGCAGCTTAGAGGGGGGACAGGGAAAGACCCAGTACTTC.

The chain carries TRBV15 and TRBJ2-7, with TRBD1 matching over 10 bases. The germline V gene has CDR1 LNHNV and CDR2 YYDKDF (reference sequence). This CDR3 is 15 amino acids long. The V gene end was trimmed by 5 bases and the J gene end by 7 bases; junction bases not matched to a gene: 11. The CDR3 region has the DNA TGTGCCACCAGCCCTGGGGACAGGGGTTCAGGGGAGCAGTACGTC. Its translation: CATSPGDRGSGEQYV.

This chain uses TRBV30 with TRBJ1-5; D is ambiguous. There are 13 residues in the CDR3. From germline, CDR1 is GTSNPN and CDR2 SVGIG (reference sequence). Deletions cut 3 bases from V and 1 base from J, with 7 bases between. CDR3 DNA sequence: TGTGCCTGGAGCGGGGAGAGCAATCAGCCCCAGCATTTT. Translation: CAWSGESNQPQHF.

This clone has a single count. The chain carries TRBV9 and TRBJ2-2, with 10 bases identical to TRBD1. The V and J ends lost 1 base and 3 bases, in that order; junction bases with no gene match: 9. CDR3 size: 18 residues. Germline CDR1 is SGDLS and CDR2 is YYNGEE. Written as DNA, the CDR3 is TGTGCCAGCAGCGTATCCTTCCGGGACAGGGGATACACCGGGGAGCTGTTTTTT. Its protein product is CASSVSFRDRGYTGELFF.

The J gene is TRBJ2-1, the V gene TRBV30; weak D call: TRBD1 (5 bases). Germline V gives CDR1 GTSNPN, CDR2 SVGIG (reference sequence). The CDR3 covers 12 residues. V gave up 0 bases and J gave up 8 bases, with 8 bases separating them. The CDR3 DNA is TGTGCCTGGAGTGTACAAGGGGATGAGCAGTTCTTC. It yields the protein CAWSVQGDEQFF.

The chain joins TRBV4-1 to TRBJ1-1; D is ambiguous. The ends were cut back, 0 bases at V and 8 bases at J, with 10 bases in the middle. The germline gives CDR1 MGHRA, CDR2 YSYEKL. CDR3 length equals 13 residues. The CDR3 coding sequence is TGCGCCAGCAGCCAAGATGAGTCGGTAGAAGCTTTCTTT. It yields the protein CASSQDESVEAFF.